This T cell receptor (beta chain) was sequenced during a study of blood T cell repertoires in COVID-19 (dated by TCRdb to about 2020). The study in broad terms: The collaborator samples originated in the United States, Italy and Spain and spanned the acute and convalescent phases of COVID-19. The material from the prospective study consisted of cDNA or gDNA derived from T cells, B-cell-depleted T cells, or PBMCs. The dataset comprised deeply sampled blood TCRbeta repertoires from subjects exposed to, actively infected with, or recovered from COVID-19. A freely available public database, intended as a resource for researchers studying the immune response to SARS-CoV-2, is where the repertoires were released. The samples were drawn from two sources: the first 160 participants of the ongoing ImmuneRACE study, and 1,000 to 1,500 subjects contributed by 6 global collaborators. Sample metadata almost always included a de-identified subject ID, COVID-19 status, age in years and sex. Where available, HLA class I and class II types were taken from metadata supplied by the sample provider and were not determined by assay-based typing.

On this clone: Its recognized antigen is unknown. No per-base quality is available; no much larger clone lies one base away.

What the study reported, not specific to this receptor: The amount of clinical and demographic metadata varied by source and participant and was provided uncurated.

TCRbeta CDR3 regions were amplified from genomic DNA by means of the immunoSEQ Assay, a bias-controlled multiplex PCR. As for how the authors treated the data: Nucleated cell counts per sample were estimated from amplification of reference gene primers within the assay. To quantify the absolute abundance of each unique TCRbeta CDR3 rearrangement, sequence reads were collapsed and filtered. For each sample, productive Simpson clonality was calculated as the square root of Simpson's diversity index over productive rearrangements. TCRdb took this table from immuneACCESS and kept in-frame rearrangements with V and J called. Such tables lack part of the clones; where checked against another copy, unresolved V genes explain under half of the gap, and the rest is unexplained. That table supplies the V and J calls and clone size; D and trimming were determined from the DNA. The sample profile shows about 260,000 clones; roughly 86% of them were found once. The ten largest clonotypes hold over 4% of the sample.

Trimmed from V: 0 bases; trimmed from J: 4 bases; junction bases lacking a gene match: 6. CDR1 and CDR2 are read off the germline V gene as SGHRS and YFSETQ. Including the terminal cysteine and phenylalanine, the CDR3 comprises 15 residues. This entry keeps only the CDR3 DNA: 45 bases, framed from base 1. In Seattle, one collaborating source enrolled patients while the infection was active and tracked those patients longitudinally over the course of disease. The collaborating institutions used their own protocols to collect whole blood in K2EDTA tubes. For TCRbeta analysis, collaborators shipped samples as frozen whole blood, isolated PBMCs, or DNA extracted from either of those sample types.

The TCR was taken from a woman aged 60-75 years with COVID-19, enrolled during active disease. In this chain, TRBV5-1 is recombined with TRBJ2-5; 7 central nucleotides agree with TRBD2. The sequenced sample was peripheral blood. The CDR3 in this case is CASSLGAGVRETQYF. The sequenced DNA is TGCGCCAGCAGCTTGGGGGCGGGAGTTCGAGAGACCCAGTACTTC.